The 21 T cell receptor beta chains below come from one sample, sequenced in a study of T cells after yellow fever vaccination. TCRdb re-called the 5' RACE reads through MiXCR, storing one row per CDR3 protein. The sample has 100,000 to 150,000 distinct CDR3 sequences, around 7.2% seen once. The source material was CD4+ T cells sorted from PBMCs, sampled roughly 46 days after the first yellow fever vaccination. The receptors here all came from a young man who received the YFV17D yellow fever vaccine.

This clonotype appeared many times. The chain combines TRBV7-6 with TRBJ1-3; perhaps TRBD1 as D (6 bases). Germline values: CDR1 SGHVS, CDR2 FNYEAQ. The CDR3 extends over 14 amino acids. Trimming removed 5 bases at V and 4 bases at J, with 12 bases between. Written as DNA, the CDR3 is TGTGCCAGCAGCCTTACAGGGAACGGAAACACCATATATTTT. Translation gives CASSLTGNGNTIYF. Looking up the rest from reference TRBV7-6 and TRBJ1-3 gives the full variable domain: GAGVSQSPRYKVTKRGQDVALRCDPISGHVSLYWYRQALGQGPEFLTYFNYEAQQDKSGLPNDRFSAERPEGSISTLTIQRTEQRDSAMYRCASSLTGNGNTIYFGEGSWLTVV.

In this sample, this clonotype is medium-sized. This chain links TRBV2 with TRBJ2-7; D remains ambiguous. From germline, CDR1 is SNHLY and CDR2 FYNNEI. This CDR3 spans 13 amino acids. Trimming shortened V by 3 bases and J by 5 bases, and 11 bases separated the two germline ends. The CDR3 sequence: CASSEPFEDEQYF. In DNA form, the CDR3 reads TGTGCCAGCAGTGAGCCCTTCGAGGACGAGCAGTACTTC.

This clonotype was seen at least ten times. V is TRBV5-1 and J is TRBJ2-3, with 7 bases identical to TRBD2. This CDR3 comprises 16 residues. J was trimmed by 2 bases and V by 2 bases; bases with no gene match: 8. CDR1 and CDR2 (germline): SGHRS, YFSETQ. The CDR3 here is CASSLNPSGTTDTQYF. The CDR3 DNA sequence: TGCGCCAGCAGCTTAAATCCTAGCGGTACCACAGATACGCAGTATTTT.

This clonotype was recorded many times. This chain connects TRBV7-6 to TRBJ2-5; D is undetermined. V was shortened by 4 bases and J by 1 base, with 7 bases between the two germline ends. The CDR3 loop spans 13 amino acids. Germline lookup yields CDR1 SGHVS and CDR2 FNYEAQ. In DNA, the CDR3 is TGTGCCAGCAGCTACCGAGTCCAAGAGACCCAGTACTTC. It codes for CASSYRVQETQYF.

For this clonotype: A single base separates this from a much larger clone, so it may be a read error. The J gene is TRBJ2-1, the V gene TRBV5-1; either TRBD1 or TRBD2 may supply D (5 bases each). From germline, CDR1 is SGHRS and CDR2 YFSETQ. V was shortened by 4 bases and J by 15 bases, with 26 bases between the two germline ends. This CDR3 region has 15 residues. The CDR3 here is CASSQAEGLGDRPFF. CDR3 coding DNA: TGCGCCAGCAGCCAGGCAGAAGGTTTAGGGGACCGCCCGTTCTTC. The full variable domain, rest sourced from reference TRBV5-1 and TRBJ2-1, is KAGVTQTPRYLIKTRGQQVTLSCSPISGHRSVSWYQQTPGQGLQFLFEYFSETQRNKGNFPGRFSGRQFSNSRSEMNVSTLELGDSALYLCASSQAEGLGDRPFFGPGTRLTVL.

This clonotype has a count of ten or more. This chain uses TRBV5-1 with TRBJ1-2; D not certain. V shed 5 bases and J shed 1 base, with 9 bases lying between them. Germline CDR1 SGHRS, CDR2 YFSETQ. The length of the CDR3 is 13 residues. CDR3 region: CASSWTVNYGYTF. The CDR3 region has the DNA TGCGCCAGCAGTTGGACGGTTAACTATGGCTACACCTTC.

This clonotype was counted ten times or more. The chain joins TRBV4-2 to TRBJ1-1, with D possibly TRBD1 on 5 matching bases. There are 16 residues in the CDR3. The V and J ends lost 0 bases and 5 bases respectively, with 16 bases between them. Germline lookup yields CDR1 LGHNA and CDR2 YNFKEQ. CDR3: CASSQDSGTHRTEAFF. CDR3 sequence (DNA): TGTGCCAGCAGCCAAGATTCGGGAACCCACAGGACTGAAGCTTTCTTT.

The sample holds many counts of this clonotype. This rearrangement joins TRBV5-1 to TRBJ2-3; 11 bases match TRBD2. The CDR3 runs 17 residues. Germline trimming cut 0 bases from V and 4 bases from J; bases unmatched to any gene: 7. Germline V gene data show CDR1 as SGHRS and CDR2 as YFSETQ. The DNA of the CDR3 is TGCGCCAGCAGCTTGGGACTAGCGGGGTTCCTCTCAGATACGCAGTATTTT. Translating it yields CASSLGLAGFLSDTQYF. Filled out from reference TRBV5-1 and TRBJ2-3, the complete variable domain reads KAGVTQTPRYLIKTRGQQVTLSCSPISGHRSVSWYQQTPGQGLQFLFEYFSETQRNKGNFPGRFSGRQFSNSRSEMNVSTLELGDSALYLCASSLGLAGFLSDTQYFGPGTRLTVL.

This clonotype was seen a handful of times. The chain links TRBV7-6 to TRBJ2-3; the match to TRBD2 covers 11 bases. V was pared by 5 bases and J by 0 bases, with 13 bases of the junction left unmatched. CDR3 length equals 19 residues. The V gene's germline CDR1 is SGHVS and CDR2 FNYEAQ. CDR3 in amino acids: CASSLPRGSGGASTDTQYF. Written as DNA, the CDR3 is TGTGCCAGCAGCCTCCCCCGGGGTAGCGGGGGGGCTAGCACAGATACGCAGTATTTT. Variable domain in full (rest from reference TRBV7-6 and TRBJ2-3): GAGVSQSPRYKVTKRGQDVALRCDPISGHVSLYWYRQALGQGPEFLTYFNYEAQQDKSGLPNDRFSAERPEGSISTLTIQRTEQRDSAMYRCASSLPRGSGGASTDTQYFGPGTRLTVL.

This clonotype was counted between two and nine times. This sequence joins TRBV19 and TRBJ1-1; D is possibly TRBD1 (6 bases). The ends were cut back, 2 bases at V and 4 bases at J, with 11 bases in the middle. This CDR3 spans 14 amino acids. CDR1 is LNHDA, CDR2 SQIVND, per germline (reference sequence). The CDR3 nucleotides are TGTGCCAGTAGTATAAACAGGGACATCACTGAAGCTTTCTTT. Translated: CASSINRDITEAFF.

The sample holds many counts of this clonotype. J is TRBJ2-5 and V is TRBV20-1; possible D gene TRBD1, 6 bases. The CDR3 contains 14 residues. The V gene's germline CDR1 is DFQATT and CDR2 SNEGSKA (reference sequence). The V gene lost 5 bases and the J gene lost 3 bases, with 16 bases spanning the gap. The CDR3 sequence: CSAPLGGQKETQYF. The CDR3 bases are TGCAGTGCTCCACTCGGTGGACAGAAAGAGACCCAGTACTTC.

In its sample, this clonotype was seen many times. The V gene is TRBV6-1, the J gene TRBJ2-1; unclear D gene. The CDR3 is made up of 16 amino acids. Deletions cut 4 bases from V and 2 bases from J, with 15 bases between. CDR1 is MNHNS and CDR2 is SASEGT in the germline V gene. This CDR3 is CASSGREQLAYNEQFF. The CDR3 DNA reads as TGTGCCAGCAGTGGCCGTGAGCAGCTAGCCTACAATGAGCAGTTCTTC.

This clonotype appeared a few times. The chain uses TRBV5-4 and TRBJ2-5; the match to TRBD2 covers 11 bases. Germline V gives CDR1 SGHNT, CDR2 YYREEE (reference sequence). The CDR3 loop spans 15 amino acids. Trimming cost V 1 base and J 3 bases; bases outside gene matches: 2. CDR3 protein: CASSLTSGGKETQYF. CDR3 in DNA: TGTGCCAGCAGCTTGACTAGCGGGGGCAAAGAGACCCAGTACTTC. Variable domain in full (rest from reference TRBV5-4 and TRBJ2-5): ETGVTQSPTHLIKTRGQQVTLRCSSQSGHNTVSWYQQALGQGPQFIFQYYREEENGRGNFPPRFSGLQFPNYSSELNVNALELDDSALYLCASSLTSGGKETQYFGPGTRLLVL.

This clonotype was observed many times. The genes are TRBV25-1 and TRBJ1-2, with TRBD1 identical over 9 bases. This CDR3 has 17 residues. Germline V gene lookup returns CDR1 MGHDK and CDR2 SYGVNS. The V segment lost 0 bases and the J segment 2 bases; nucleotides outside the gene matches: 7. This chain's CDR3 is CASSEYGTGPVNYGYTF. DNA for the CDR3: TGTGCCAGCAGTGAATACGGGACAGGGCCCGTCAACTATGGCTACACCTTC.

This clonotype was observed at least ten times. The V gene is TRBV7-2, the J gene TRBJ1-2, with D perhaps matching TRBD1 (6 bases). The V gene's germline CDR1 is SGHTA and CDR2 FQGNSA. The germline V and J ends were trimmed by 5 bases and 4 bases, with 11 bases remaining between them. The CDR3 is 13 amino acids. CDR3 sequence: CASSHDRTYGYTF. The CDR3 DNA follows: TGTGCCAGCAGCCACGACAGGACCTATGGCTACACCTTC.

Ten or more counts support this clonotype. J is TRBJ1-5 and V is TRBV6-4; D is possibly TRBD1 (5 bases). Germline V CDR1 and CDR2: MRHNA, SNTAGT. The CDR3 sequence is 13 residues long. Between the trimmed V and J ends, which lost 5 bases and 7 bases, there was a span of 12 bases. The CDR3 sequence: CASSKDSGQPQHF. CDR3 bases: TGTGCCAGCAGTAAAGACAGCGGACAGCCCCAGCATTTT.

As concerns this clonotype: An end of the junction does not agree with germline; a read error may underlie this. The chain uses TRBV3-1 and TRBJ1-2, with TRBD1 identical over 9 bases. This CDR3 has 14 residues. CDR1 and CDR2 from the germline V gene are LGHDT and YNNKEL (reference sequence). CDR3 protein: CACSRGTGNYGYTF. CDR3 sequence (DNA): TGTGCCTGCAGCCGGGGGACAGGGAACTATGGCTACACCTTC.

In this sample, this clonotype turned up a few times. The chain combines TRBV10-3 with TRBJ2-7; 8 bases agree with TRBD1. CDR1 is ENHRY, CDR2 SYGVKD, per germline. This CDR3 spans 14 amino acids. Trimming at V came to 8 bases and at J to 6 bases, leaving 12 bases not matched to a gene. The CDR3 here is CAIGSSGQVGEQYF. CDR3 bases: TGTGCCATCGGGTCTTCGGGACAGGTGGGCGAGCAGTACTTC.

This clonotype has at least ten counts. The chain is built from TRBV12-3 or TRBV12-4 and TRBJ1-6; D is uncertain. The V end lost 7 bases, the J end lost 7 bases, and 11 bases lay between the germline ends. The CDR3 sequence is 13 residues long. CDR3 amino acids: CASNRFPNSPLHF. In nucleotides, the CDR3 is TGTGCCAGCAATCGCTTCCCAAATTCACCCCTCCACTTT.

This clonotype appeared many times. The CDR3, as DNA: TGCAGTGCTAGAATACAGGGGGCGCAGTATGGCTACACCTTC. This gives the protein CSARIQGAQYGYTF. The gene calls are TRBV20-1 and TRBJ1-2; the match to TRBD1 covers 9 bases. In germline, CDR1 is DFQATT, CDR2 SNEGSKA (reference sequence). V was clipped by 2 bases and J by 5 bases; unmatched bases: 6. CDR3 length: 14 residues.

The rearrangement joins TRBV14 to TRBJ2-2; D remains ambiguous. The V and J ends lost 4 bases and 6 bases respectively, with 12 bases between them. Germline V lookup: CDR1 SGHDN, CDR2 FVKESK. The CDR3 totals 14 residues. The CDR3 reads CASSPRTRPGELFF. In DNA form, the CDR3 reads TGTGCCAGCAGCCCTCGGACCCGCCCCGGGGAGCTGTTTTTT.